This is a list of T cell receptor beta chains from one sample in a study of blood T cell repertoires in COVID-19. Produced via immunoSEQ multiplex PCR; TCRdb's table is partial and in-frame only. The sample contains about 130,000 clones, 85% of which appear only once. Sequenced sample: peripheral blood. Receptors originate from a human donor in a cohort sampled during active COVID-19. The CDR3 runs from the conserved cysteine through the conserved F or W. The order of the fields is clone size, D gene, J gene, V gene, CDR3 DNA, CDR3 protein. The D gene is left open where the match is weak. Clone size appears in some rows only: once, few, many, or a class for an expanded clone.

once,TRBD2,TRBJ2-5,TRBV3-1/TRBV3-2,TGTGCCAGCAGCCGAGGACTAGCGGGGGTATCAGAGACCCAGTACTTC,CASSRGLAGVSETQYF
once,NA,TRBJ2-7,TRBV23-1,TGCGCCGAGTGCTCCTACGAGCAGTACTTC,CAECSYEQYF
NA,TRBD2,TRBJ2-1,TRBV7-9,TGTGCCAGCAGCTTAGCCCCTAGCGGGTTATACAATGAGCAGTTCTTC,CASSLAPSGLYNEQFF
NA,NA,TRBJ1-2,TRBV30,TGTGCCTGGAGTGTTGCCCCAGGGGACACCTTC,CAWSVAPGDTF
few,NA,TRBJ2-5,TRBV5-1,TGCGCCAGCAGCTTAGGGGCTAGACAAGAGACCCAGTACTTC,CASSLGARQETQYF
NA,TRBD1,TRBJ1-5,TRBV3-1/TRBV3-2,TGTGCCAGCAGCTCGGGACAGGGGAATCATCAGCCCCAGCATTTT,CASSSGQGNHQPQHF
NA,NA,TRBJ1-1,TRBV5-4,TGTGCCAGCAGCTTGTCGCGGGGCACTGAAGCTTTCTTT,CASSLSRGTEAFF
few,NA,TRBJ1-2,TRBV30,TGTGCCTGGAGTGTACTCCACGGCGGCTATGGCTACACCTTC,CAWSVLHGGYGYTF
once,TRBD1,TRBJ2-7,TRBV4-1,TGCGCCAGCAGCCCGTCGACAGGGGGTTACGAGCAGTACTTC,CASSPSTGGYEQYF
NA,NA,TRBJ2-1,TRBV25-1,TGTGCCAGCAGTTTTCCGGGAATCTCCTACAATGAGCAGTTCTTC,CASSFPGISYNEQFF
NA,NA,TRBJ1-1,TRBV6-5,TGTGCCATCAAACAATTGGTTTCAGGAGAAGCTTTCTTT,CAIKQLVSGEAFF
NA,TRBD1,TRBJ2-5,TRBV30,TGTGCCTGGAAGACAGGGTTACAAGAGACCCAGTACTTC,CAWKTGLQETQYF
NA,NA,TRBJ1-1,TRBV5-1,TGCGCCAGCAGCCGGATGGGCGGGGGGCCGAACACTGAAGCTTTCTTT,CASSRMGGGPNTEAFF
NA,NA,TRBJ1-4,TRBV6-5,TGTGCCAGCGGGGGGGCTGAAAAACTGTTTTTT,CASGGAEKLFF
NA,NA,TRBJ2-5,TRBV5-4,TGTGCCAGCAGCTTAGGAGGGGCCCAAGAGACCCAGTACTTC,CASSLGGAQETQYF
few,TRBD2,TRBJ2-5,TRBV11-2,TGTGCCAGCACCCGGGGACTAGCGGGGGGGCGTGGACAAGAGACCCAGTACTTC,CASTRGLAGGRGQETQYF
NA,TRBD1,TRBJ2-7,TRBV13,TGTGCCAGCAGCTCGGCGGACAGGGGGCGCAACTACGAGCAGTACTTC,CASSSADRGRNYEQYF
NA,TRBD1,TRBJ2-7,TRBV15,TGTGCCACCAGCCCGGGACAGTACTACGAGCAGTACTTC,CATSPGQYYEQYF
NA,NA,TRBJ2-7,TRBV11-2,TGTGCCAGCAGCCCCGCGGCGTACGAGCAGTACTTC,CASSPAAYEQYF
NA,NA,TRBJ2-2,TRBV11-2,TGTGCCAGCAGTCTCTCGCTCAGGAACACCGGGGAGCTGTTTTTT,CASSLSLRNTGELFF
NA,TRBD2,TRBJ2-5,TRBV2,TGTGCCAGCAGACTCCCGGGACTAGCGGGGGGGCGGGAGACCCAGTACTTC,CASRLPGLAGGRETQYF
NA,TRBD1,TRBJ1-1,TRBV27,TGTGCCAGCAGTTCAGGGACAGGGGGGGGCACTGAAGCTTTCTTT,CASSSGTGGGTEAFF
NA,NA,TRBJ1-2,TRBV2,TGTGCCAGCAGTGAATCGAGGGGACTTAACTATGGCTACACCTTC,CASSESRGLNYGYTF
NA,TRBD2,TRBJ2-7,TRBV7-9,TGTGCCAGCAGCTCCCCAGGGGCGGGGGGGTGGTACGAGCAGTACTTC,CASSSPGAGGWYEQYF
NA,NA,TRBJ1-2,TRBV15,TGTGCCACCAGCAGAGATACGCTGGCAGCTAACTATGGCTACACCTTC,CATSRDTLAANYGYTF
NA,NA,TRBJ2-5,TRBV5-1,TGCGCCAGCAGCTTGGTTCGGGGAGGAGAGACCCAGTACTTC,CASSLVRGGETQYF
few,NA,TRBJ2-3,TRBV28,TGTGCCAGCAGTTTAAATCTACCCACAGATACGCAGTATTTT,CASSLNLPTDTQYF
NA,NA,TRBJ1-1,TRBV28,TGTGCCAGCGGAGAGACTGAAGCTTTCTTT,CASGETEAFF
NA,NA,TRBJ1-4,TRBV5-1,TGCGCCAGCAGCACCTTCTCTCGTGGAGGTGAAAAACTGTTTTTT,CASSTFSRGGEKLFF
few,NA,TRBJ1-2,TRBV6-6,TGTGCCAGCATCCCTCGGGGAGGGGCAGCCTATGGCTACACCTTC,CASIPRGGAAYGYTF
NA,TRBD2,TRBJ2-7,TRBV9,TGTGCCAGCAGCCCCCTAGCGGGTCATAATTCCTACGAGCAGTACTTC,CASSPLAGHNSYEQYF
NA,NA,TRBJ1-1,TRBV28,TGTGCCAGCAGTTCTCAGGGCTTCGGAGCTTTCTTT,CASSSQGFGAFF
few,NA,TRBJ1-5,TRBV2,TGTGCCAGCAGACAAGACAGCGCCAATCAGCCCCAGCATTTT,CASRQDSANQPQHF
NA,NA,TRBJ2-7,TRBV5-6,TGTGCCAGCAGCTTTGGTCCGACAGACGAGCAGTACTTC,CASSFGPTDEQYF
NA,TRBD1,TRBJ2-2,TRBV4-3,TGCGCCAGCAGCCAAGAAGGACAGGCGAACACCGGGGAGCTGTTTTTT,CASSQEGQANTGELFF
NA,NA,TRBJ2-1,TRBV19,TGTGCCAGTATAGGGGGGGTCTCCTACAATGAGCAGTTCTTC,CASIGGVSYNEQFF
once,NA,TRBJ2-2,TRBV18,TGTGCCAGCTCACCCCAAACAGGGTCTCACACCGGGGAGCTGTTTTTT,CASSPQTGSHTGELFF
NA,NA,TRBJ1-2,TRBV4-3,TGCGCCAGCAGCCAAGAACTGGGGGGGAGTAACTATGGCTACACCTTC,CASSQELGGSNYGYTF
NA,NA,TRBJ1-2,TRBV28,TGTGCCAGCTGTGTAACTTCTAGATACTACACCTTC,CASCVTSRYYTF
NA,NA,TRBJ1-1,TRBV3-1/TRBV3-2,TGTGCCAGCAGCCAAGCTTGGACAGAGACTGGGGTCACTGAAGCTTTCTTT,CASSQAWTETGVTEAFF
NA,NA,TRBJ2-3,TRBV3-1/TRBV3-2,TGTGCCAGCAGCCAAGAAAATCAGGGGGGCGCAGATACGCAGTATTTT,CASSQENQGGADTQYF
NA,NA,TRBJ1-2,TRBV10-2,TGCGCCAGCAGTGAAGACAGAAACTATGGCTACACCTTC,CASSEDRNYGYTF
NA,TRBD1,TRBJ2-7,TRBV7-2,TGTGCCAGCAGCTCCGGGACAGGGGGTCCCTACGAGCAGTACTTC,CASSSGTGGPYEQYF
once,NA,TRBJ1-5,TRBV3-1/TRBV3-2,TGTGCCCGCAAGGCCGCCGGAGGGGAAAGATATCAGCCCCAGCATTTT,CARKAAGGERYQPQHF
many,TRBD1,TRBJ1-2,TRBV2,TGTGCCAGCGGGACAGAATATGGCTACACCTTC,CASGTEYGYTF
NA,NA,TRBJ1-1,TRBV5-1,TGCGCCAGCAGCCAACACAGTGGCACTGAAGCTTTCTTT,CASSQHSGTEAFF
NA,NA,TRBJ1-1,TRBV27,TGTGCCAGCGCGTCCTCCTTTATGAACACTGAAGCTTTCTTT,CASASSFMNTEAFF
NA,TRBD2,TRBJ2-7,TRBV5-6,TGTGCCAGCAGCTTAATCGGCCCGACTAGCGGGGGGGTATGGGAGCAGTACTTC,CASSLIGPTSGGVWEQYF
NA,TRBD1,TRBJ2-7,TRBV7-3,TGTGCCAGCAGCCCGGACAGGGGGCGTTTCGACGAGCAGTACTTC,CASSPDRGRFDEQYF
NA,NA,TRBJ1-3,TRBV19,TGTGCCAGTGGAGTAACGATCTGGGGGCAGAACTCTGGAAACACCATATATTTT,CASGVTIWGQNSGNTIYF
NA,NA,TRBJ2-3,TRBV30,TGTGCCTGGAGCGAGGACTCGCGCACAGATACGCAGTATTTT,CAWSEDSRTDTQYF
NA,NA,TRBJ2-1,TRBV7-2,TGTGCCAGCAGCTTCCGGGGGACCAGCGGCATCTACAATGAGCAGTTCTTC,CASSFRGTSGIYNEQFF
NA,TRBD1,TRBJ1-1,TRBV19,TGTGCCAGTAGTCCCTCGGACAGGATGAACACTGAAGCTTTCTTT,CASSPSDRMNTEAFF
few,NA,TRBJ1-1,TRBV7-3,TGTGCCAGCAGCGGGGGACTTTCTGAAGCTTTCTTT,CASSGGLSEAFF